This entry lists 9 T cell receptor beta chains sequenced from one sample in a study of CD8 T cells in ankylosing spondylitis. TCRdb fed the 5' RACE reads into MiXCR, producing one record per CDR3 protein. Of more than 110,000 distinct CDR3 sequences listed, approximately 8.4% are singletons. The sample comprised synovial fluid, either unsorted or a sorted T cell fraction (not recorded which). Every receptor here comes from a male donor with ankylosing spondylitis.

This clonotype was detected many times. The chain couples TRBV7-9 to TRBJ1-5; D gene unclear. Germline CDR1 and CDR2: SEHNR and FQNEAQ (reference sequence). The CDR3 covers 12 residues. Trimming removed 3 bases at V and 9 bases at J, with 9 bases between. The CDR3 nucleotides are TGTGCCAGCAGCTTTGACGGAGGGCCCCAGCATTTT. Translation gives CASSFDGGPQHF.

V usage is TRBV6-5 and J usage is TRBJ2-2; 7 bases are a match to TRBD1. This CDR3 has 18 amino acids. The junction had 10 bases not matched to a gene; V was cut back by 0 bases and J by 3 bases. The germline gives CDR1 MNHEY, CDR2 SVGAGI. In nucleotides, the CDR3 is TGTGCCAGCAGTTACTCGAGGGGGCAGGGCAAAGACACCGGGGAGCTGTTTTTT. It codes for CASSYSRGQGKDTGELFF.

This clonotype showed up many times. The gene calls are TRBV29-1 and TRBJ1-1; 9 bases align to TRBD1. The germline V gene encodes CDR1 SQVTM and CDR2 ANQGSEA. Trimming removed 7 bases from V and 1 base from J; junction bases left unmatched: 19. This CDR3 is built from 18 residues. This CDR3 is CSAKSPGTGQISNTEAFF. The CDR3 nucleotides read TGCAGCGCTAAAAGTCCTGGGACAGGGCAGATTTCGAACACTGAAGCTTTCTTT.

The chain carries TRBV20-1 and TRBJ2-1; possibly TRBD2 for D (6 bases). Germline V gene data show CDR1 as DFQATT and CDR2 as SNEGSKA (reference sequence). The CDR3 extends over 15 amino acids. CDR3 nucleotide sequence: TGCAGCCCTCTAGCGCCGAGCAGTGTGAGGAATGAGCAGTTCTTC. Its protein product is CSPLAPSSVRNEQFF.

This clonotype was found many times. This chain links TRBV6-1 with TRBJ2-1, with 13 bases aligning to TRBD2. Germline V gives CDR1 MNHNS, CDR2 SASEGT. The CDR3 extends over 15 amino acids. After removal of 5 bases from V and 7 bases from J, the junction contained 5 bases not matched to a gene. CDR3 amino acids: CASSLGLAGSNEQFF. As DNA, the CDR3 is TGTGCCAGCAGTCTGGGACTAGCGGGATCGAATGAGCAGTTCTTC.

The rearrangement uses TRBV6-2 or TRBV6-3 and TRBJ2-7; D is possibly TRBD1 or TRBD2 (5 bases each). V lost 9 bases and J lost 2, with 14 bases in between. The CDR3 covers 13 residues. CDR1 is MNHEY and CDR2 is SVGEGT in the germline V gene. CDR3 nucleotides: TGTGCCAGTTCACGGGACCGTACCTACGAGCAGTACTTC. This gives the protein CASSRDRTYEQYF.

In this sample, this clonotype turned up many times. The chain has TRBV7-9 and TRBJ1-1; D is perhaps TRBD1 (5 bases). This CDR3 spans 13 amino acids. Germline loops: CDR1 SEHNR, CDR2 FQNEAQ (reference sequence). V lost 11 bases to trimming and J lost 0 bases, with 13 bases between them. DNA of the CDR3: TGTGCCGGGGGGAAAGGAATGAACACTGAAGCTTTCTTT. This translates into CAGGKGMNTEAFF.

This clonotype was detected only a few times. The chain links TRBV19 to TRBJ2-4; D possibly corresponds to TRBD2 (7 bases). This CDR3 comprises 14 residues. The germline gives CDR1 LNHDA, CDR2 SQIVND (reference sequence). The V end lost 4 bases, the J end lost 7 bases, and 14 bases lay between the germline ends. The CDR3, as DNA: TGTGCCAGTAGTAAGGGGGGGACCGGGAACATTCAGTACTTC. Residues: CASSKGGTGNIQYF.

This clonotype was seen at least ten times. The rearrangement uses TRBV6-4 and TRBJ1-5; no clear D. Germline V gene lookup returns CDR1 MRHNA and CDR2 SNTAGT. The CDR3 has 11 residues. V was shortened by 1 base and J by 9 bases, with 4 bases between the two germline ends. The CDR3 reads CASSDCPPQHF. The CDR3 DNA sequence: TGTGCCAGCAGTGACTGTCCGCCCCAGCATTTT.